This is a list of T cell receptor beta chains from one sample in a study of early T cells in non-severe SARS-CoV-2 infection. MiXCR, run by TCRdb on the 5' RACE reads, gives a single entry per CDR3 protein. The sample shows roughly 70,000 distinct CDR3 sequences, more than 15% of them seen only once. The sequencing here drew on whole blood, taken at baseline. These receptor sequences come from an adult who was a healthcare worker with PCR-confirmed SARS-CoV-2 infection or an uninfected control (not recorded which). The conserved cysteine and the conserved F or W are not part of the CDR3 here. D genes are given only for firm matches.

CDR3 protein: SAQRGTSLSEQY; J gene: TRBJ2-7; D gene: TRBD2; CDR3 length: 12; V gene: TRBV20-1
CDR3 protein: ASSGGLAGGFEQY; J gene: TRBJ2-7; D gene: TRBD2; CDR3 length: 13; V gene: TRBV25-1
CDR3 protein: ASSLAGQGGGYT; J gene: TRBJ1-2; D gene: NA; CDR3 length: 12; V gene: TRBV7-2
CDR3 protein: ASSLMSYNEQF; J gene: TRBJ2-1; D gene: NA; CDR3 length: 11; V gene: TRBV7-2
CDR3 protein: SDGQGARSGTEAF; J gene: TRBJ1-1; D gene: TRBD1; CDR3 length: 13; V gene: TRBV29-1
CDR3 protein: ASSQGRATYYGYT; J gene: TRBJ1-2; D gene: NA; CDR3 length: 13; V gene: TRBV3-1
CDR3 protein: ASSRPAGSTYGYT; J gene: TRBJ1-2; D gene: NA; CDR3 length: 13; V gene: TRBV28
CDR3 protein: ASSVPGSYNEQF; J gene: TRBJ2-1; D gene: NA; CDR3 length: 12; V gene: TRBV6-6
CDR3 protein: ASSHGTGKNYGYT; J gene: TRBJ1-2; D gene: NA; CDR3 length: 13; V gene: TRBV4-2
CDR3 protein: ASSAGLFPSVDANTGELF; J gene: TRBJ2-2; D gene: NA; CDR3 length: 18; V gene: TRBV7-6
CDR3 protein: ASSLDRTAASPSGNTIY; J gene: TRBJ1-3; D gene: NA; CDR3 length: 17; V gene: TRBV7-2
CDR3 protein: ASRITAGNYGYT; J gene: TRBJ1-2; D gene: NA; CDR3 length: 12; V gene: TRBV27
CDR3 protein: ASRETDTQY; J gene: TRBJ2-3; D gene: NA; CDR3 length: 9; V gene: TRBV5-1
CDR3 protein: SAGLAGGSHTQY; J gene: TRBJ2-3; D gene: TRBD2; CDR3 length: 12; V gene: TRBV20-1
CDR3 protein: ASSLGTGRTGELF; J gene: TRBJ2-2; D gene: TRBD1; CDR3 length: 13; V gene: TRBV28
CDR3 protein: ASSSYGPAGTDTQY; J gene: TRBJ2-3; D gene: NA; CDR3 length: 14; V gene: TRBV7-2
CDR3 protein: ASSPRGQETQY; J gene: TRBJ2-5; D gene: NA; CDR3 length: 11; V gene: TRBV18
CDR3 protein: ASSAGLAGVAQY; J gene: TRBJ2-7; D gene: TRBD2; CDR3 length: 12; V gene: TRBV10-2
CDR3 protein: ASSPQGDGQPQH; J gene: TRBJ1-5; D gene: NA; CDR3 length: 12; V gene: TRBV18
CDR3 protein: SAGTSGTGELF; J gene: TRBJ2-2; D gene: TRBD2; CDR3 length: 11; V gene: TRBV20-1
CDR3 protein: ASSVTYTEAF; J gene: TRBJ1-1; D gene: NA; CDR3 length: 10; V gene: TRBV7-2
CDR3 protein: SAPRDGEYSPLH; J gene: TRBJ1-6; D gene: NA; CDR3 length: 12; V gene: TRBV20-1
CDR3 protein: SVVVGGGTEAF; J gene: TRBJ1-1; D gene: TRBD1; CDR3 length: 11; V gene: TRBV29-1
CDR3 protein: ASSQDLEQAISRSDPIYEQY; J gene: TRBJ2-7; D gene: NA; CDR3 length: 20; V gene: TRBV4-3
CDR3 protein: SAGSRVNSPLH; J gene: TRBJ1-6; D gene: NA; CDR3 length: 11; V gene: TRBV20-1
CDR3 protein: SARAWTQSPLH; J gene: TRBJ1-6; D gene: NA; CDR3 length: 11; V gene: TRBV20-1
CDR3 protein: SASKRDEQY; J gene: TRBJ2-7; D gene: NA; CDR3 length: 9; V gene: TRBV20-1
CDR3 protein: AVQGSYNSPLH; J gene: TRBJ1-6; D gene: NA; CDR3 length: 11; V gene: TRBV10-3
CDR3 protein: ASSVGTGVLD; J gene: TRBJ2-5; D gene: TRBD1; CDR3 length: 10; V gene: TRBV7-2
CDR3 protein: ASSLWRETQY; J gene: TRBJ2-5; D gene: NA; CDR3 length: 10; V gene: TRBV7-9
CDR3 protein: ASSMTSGRIDEQY; J gene: TRBJ2-7; D gene: TRBD2; CDR3 length: 13; V gene: TRBV19
CDR3 protein: ASSLIGGRTDTQY; J gene: TRBJ2-3; D gene: NA; CDR3 length: 13; V gene: TRBV5-5
CDR3 protein: ASSQGDSSYNEQF; J gene: TRBJ2-1; D gene: TRBD1; CDR3 length: 13; V gene: TRBV18
CDR3 protein: ASRPDNSPLH; J gene: TRBJ1-6; D gene: NA; CDR3 length: 10; V gene: TRBV12-3/TRBV12-4
CDR3 protein: ASSLDPVGLNTEAF; J gene: TRBJ1-1; D gene: NA; CDR3 length: 14; V gene: TRBV7-2
CDR3 protein: ASSLAGTGTYEQY; J gene: TRBJ2-7; D gene: NA; CDR3 length: 13; V gene: TRBV3-1
CDR3 protein: ASSARTAYEQY; J gene: TRBJ2-7; D gene: NA; CDR3 length: 11; V gene: TRBV7-2
CDR3 protein: ASSRLAGTQY; J gene: TRBJ2-5; D gene: NA; CDR3 length: 10; V gene: TRBV11-2
CDR3 protein: ASSPWTGRTYEQY; J gene: TRBJ2-7; D gene: TRBD1; CDR3 length: 13; V gene: TRBV5-5
CDR3 protein: ASSQTGNNEKLF; J gene: TRBJ1-4; D gene: TRBD1; CDR3 length: 12; V gene: TRBV9
CDR3 protein: ASSLAHGNTEAF; J gene: TRBJ1-1; D gene: NA; CDR3 length: 12; V gene: TRBV12-3/TRBV12-4
CDR3 protein: ASSLEPNRGNQPQH; J gene: TRBJ1-5; D gene: NA; CDR3 length: 14; V gene: TRBV7-6
CDR3 protein: ASSLQGPSPGELF; J gene: TRBJ2-2; D gene: TRBD1; CDR3 length: 13; V gene: TRBV5-4
CDR3 protein: ASSLGPGSETQY; J gene: TRBJ2-5; D gene: NA; CDR3 length: 12; V gene: TRBV7-2
CDR3 protein: ASSRQGPGELF; J gene: TRBJ2-2; D gene: TRBD1; CDR3 length: 11; V gene: TRBV11-2
CDR3 protein: ASSPRSGLSISITTIAKNIQY; J gene: TRBJ2-4; D gene: NA; CDR3 length: 21; V gene: TRBV7-4